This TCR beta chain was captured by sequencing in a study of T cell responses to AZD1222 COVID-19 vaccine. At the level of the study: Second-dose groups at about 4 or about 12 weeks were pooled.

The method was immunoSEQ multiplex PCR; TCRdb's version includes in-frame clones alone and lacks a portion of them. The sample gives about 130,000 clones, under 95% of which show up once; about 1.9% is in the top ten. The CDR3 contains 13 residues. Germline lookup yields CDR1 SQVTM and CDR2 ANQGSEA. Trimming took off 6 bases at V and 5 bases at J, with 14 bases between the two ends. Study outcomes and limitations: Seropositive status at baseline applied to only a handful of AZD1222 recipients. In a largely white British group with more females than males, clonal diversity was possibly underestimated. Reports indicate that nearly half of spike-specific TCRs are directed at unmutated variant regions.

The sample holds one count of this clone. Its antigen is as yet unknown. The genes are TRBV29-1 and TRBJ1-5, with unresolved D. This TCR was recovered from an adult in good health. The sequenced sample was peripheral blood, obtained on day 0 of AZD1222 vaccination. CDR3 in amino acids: CSVGRGGDQPQHF. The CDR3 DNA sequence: TGCAGCGTAGGACGGGGTGGGGATCAGCCCCAGCATTTT.